This TCR beta chain was profiled in a study of T cell changes during pregnancy in multiple sclerosis. V lost 5 bases and J lost 7, with 12 bases in between. CDR3 length: 11 residues. Germline lookup yields CDR1 GTSNPN and CDR2 SVGIG (reference sequence). Clones were sequenced by immunoSEQ multiplex PCR, and TCRdb holds only the in-frame ones, with some missing. Of over 20,000 clones listed, 86% were seen once; the top ten hold roughly 1%. Sequenced here: CD4+ T cells from peripheral blood mononuclear cells, sampled in the first trimester of pregnancy. This TCR was sampled from a female donor in good health, enrolled as a control in a pregnancy study. The chain carries TRBV30 and TRBJ2-7; D may be TRBD2 (6 bases). This chain's CDR3 is CAWSPRGEQYF. CDR3 nucleotide sequence: TGTGCCTGGTCCCCTCGGGGGGAGCAGTACTTC. Using reference TRBV30 and TRBJ2-7 for the parts outside the CDR3, the full variable domain is SQTIHQWPATLVQPVGSPLSLECTVEGTSNPNLYWYRQAAGRGLQLLFYSVGIGQISSEVPQNLSASRPQDRQFILSSKKLLLSDSGFYLCAWSPRGEQYFGPGTRLTVT.